This T cell receptor (beta chain) was observed in a study of blood T cells in healthy people across ages. Study-level findings and limits: The long-lived group displayed more naive CD4+ cells, plus higher diversity, than the aged donors did.

This clonotype was detected ten times or more. Its antigen remains unidentified. Combining a sample-barcoded 5' primer with a J-beta primer mix, a second PCR ran for about 6 to 12 cycles. Template switching added a 12-random-nucleotide identifier to every cDNA molecule. TCRdb re-called the 5' RACE reads through MiXCR, storing one row per CDR3 protein. The sample consists of roughly 1.5 million distinct CDR3 sequences, 35% to 45% of them appearing once. Isolated PBMCs totaled at least 6 million in each sample. Per sample, extraction of total RNA gave at least 5.5 micrograms in every case. Sequenced material: blood. This clonotype was sampled from a woman aged 18-35 years in good health.

CDR3 sequence: CASSLWEGAGDGYTF. The CDR3 bases are TGTGCCAGCAGTTTATGGGAGGGTGCAGGGGATGGCTACACCTTC. The V and J genes are TRBV27 and TRBJ1-2; possible D gene TRBD1, 6 bases. The V gene's germline CDR1 is MNHEY and CDR2 SMNVEV (reference sequence). The CDR3 runs 15 residues. Trimming cost V 1 base and J 6 bases, with 15 bases left between them.